This TCR beta chain was obtained from a study of blood T cell repertoires in COVID-19. About the study: Both acute and convalescent COVID-19 samples were obtained from the United States, Italy and Spain. From T cells, B-cell-depleted T cells, or PBMCs came the material, which was cDNA or gDNA.

V dropped 2 bases and J dropped 0 bases, with 23 bases sitting between them. The V gene's germline CDR1 is MRHNA and CDR2 SNTAGT. This CDR3 spans 20 amino acids. Per the original data handling: Estimation of nucleated cell counts relied on the amplification of reference gene primers. The method was immunoSEQ multiplex PCR; TCRdb's version includes in-frame clones alone and lacks a portion of them. The DNA gave D and trimming, while V, J and clone size come from that table. The sample includes about 310,000 clones, 85% of them seen just once. The chain employs TRBV6-4 and TRBJ1-5, with a weak D call TRBD1 (6 bases). The TCR was taken from a woman aged 30 to 39 who had been exposed to COVID-19. Sequences were obtained from PBMCs or T cells enriched from blood (not recorded which). The CDR3 bases are TGTGCCAGCAGTGACCATCAAATTAGTTTACAGGGTGATAGCAATCAGCCCCAGCATTTT. Its translation: CASSDHQISLQGDSNQPQHF.